This T cell receptor (beta chain) stems from a study of cytomegalovirus exposure and HLA in healthy donors. CDR1 is SGDLS and CDR2 is YYNGEE in the germline V gene. The CDR3 runs 14 residues. The V gene lost 0 bases and the J gene lost 8 bases, with 12 bases spanning the gap. Researchers ran the PCR with 60 Vbeta and 13 Jbeta primers. Profiling relied on immunoSEQ multiplex PCR, and the TCRdb table lists in-frame clones only, not all of them. The sample consists of roughly 150,000 clones, approximately 70% of them appearing once. This sequence joins TRBV9 and TRBJ2-1; a weak D match, TRBD2 (5 bases). The sample taken for sequencing was PBMCs. This TCR was recovered from a woman in her 30s in good health and CMV-seronegative. The CDR3: CASSVVARGHEQFF. As DNA, the CDR3 is TGTGCCAGCAGCGTAGTAGCGCGAGGCCATGAGCAGTTCTTC.